Listed below are T cell receptor beta chains from one sample, sequenced in a study of cytomegalovirus exposure and HLA in healthy donors. This table comes from immunoSEQ multiplex PCR, and its TCRdb copy is limited to in-frame clones, with some not included. The table lists roughly 200,000 clones, around 80% of them singletons. The material sequenced was PBMCs. The receptors originated from a woman between 55 and 75 years old in good health and CMV-seropositive. Both conserved end residues are part of each CDR3. The D gene is left open where the match is weak. The listing skips clone size in some rows; elsewhere it reads once, few, many or a size class.

>TRBV25-1|TRBJ1-3|NA|NA
CASRTGSSGNTIYF
TGTGCCAGCAGAACGGGGAGCTCTGGAAACACCATATATTTT
>TRBV5-1|TRBJ2-3|NA|TRBD2
CASSLAGGPLTDTQYF
TGCGCCAGCAGTTTAGCGGGAGGGCCTTTGACAGATACGCAGTATTTT
>TRBV7-8|TRBJ2-3|once|TRBD1
CASSLGSRGQGYPDTQYF
TGTGCCAGCAGCTTAGGGTCTCGGGGACAGGGGTATCCAGATACGCAGTATTTT
>TRBV29-1|TRBJ2-2|NA|NA
CSGQVNANTGELFF
TGCAGCGGACAGGTTAACGCGAACACCGGGGAGCTGTTTTTT
>TRBV18|TRBJ1-1|NA|NA
CASSPSQQGAFF
TGTGCCAGCTCACCCTCGCAACAGGGAGCTTTCTTT
>TRBV18|TRBJ1-4|NA|NA
CASSPREQAANEKLFF
TGTGCCAGCTCACCAAGGGAGCAGGCAGCTAATGAAAAACTGTTTTTT
>TRBV4-2|TRBJ1-2|NA|NA
CASSSGQGLQGGYGHTF
TGTGCCAGCAGCTCAGGGCAGGGCCTTCAAGGTGGCTATGGCCACACCTTC
>TRBV11-1|TRBJ2-6|NA|NA
CASSLVRSGANVLTF
TGTGCCAGCAGCTTAGTGCGTTCTGGGGCCAACGTCCTGACTTTC
>TRBV7-3|TRBJ2-5|NA|NA
CASSLQGGQETQYF
TGTGCCAGCAGCTTACAGGGGGGCCAAGAGACCCAGTACTTC
>TRBV20-1|TRBJ1-1|NA|NA
CSAEGVTEAFF
TGCAGTGCTGAGGGAGTCACTGAAGCTTTCTTT
>TRBV7-9|TRBJ1-1|NA|NA
CASSLAYQGGLTEAFF
TGTGCCAGCAGCTTAGCCTACCAGGGAGGGTTGACTGAAGCTTTCTTT
>TRBV7-2|TRBJ2-1|NA|TRBD2
CASSSFSGSSYNEQFF
TGTGCCAGCAGCTCCTTCAGCGGGAGCTCCTACAATGAGCAGTTCTTC
>TRBV30|TRBJ1-4|NA|NA
CAWGHEELFF
TGTGCCTGGGGCCATGAAGAACTGTTTTTT
>TRBV29-1|TRBJ2-1|NA|TRBD2
CSVPGLAHNEQFF
TGCAGCGTTCCGGGACTAGCCCACAATGAGCAGTTCTTC
>TRBV6-6|TRBJ1-1|NA|TRBD1
CASTRGQMNTEAFF
TGTGCCAGCACTAGGGGACAGATGAACACTGAAGCTTTCTTT
>TRBV27|TRBJ1-1|NA|NA
CASSLSFRARNTEAFF
TGTGCCAGCAGTTTATCGTTCAGGGCGCGGAACACTGAAGCTTTCTTT
>TRBV6-5|TRBJ1-1|NA|NA
CASSYSDRKNTEAFF
TGTGCCAGCAGTTACTCGGACAGAAAGAACACTGAAGCTTTCTTT
>TRBV15|TRBJ2-5|few|TRBD2
CATSRTTSGETQYF
TGTGCCACCAGCCGTACTACTAGCGGTGAGACCCAGTACTTC
>TRBV11-2|TRBJ1-4|NA|NA
CASSPGVPLGRKLFF
TGTGCCAGCAGCCCTGGGGTCCCGCTCGGGAGAAAACTGTTTTTT
>TRBV5-1|TRBJ2-5|NA|TRBD2
CASSATSGETQYF
TGCGCCAGCAGCGCGACTAGCGGAGAGACCCAGTACTTC
>TRBV6-5|TRBJ1-1|NA|NA
CASSETVNTEAFF
TGTGCCAGCAGTGAAACGGTGAACACTGAAGCTTTCTTT
>TRBV18|TRBJ1-1|NA|NA
CASSKNSREEAFF
TGTGCCAGCTCCAAGAACAGCCGGGAGGAAGCTTTCTTT
>TRBV5-1|TRBJ1-6|NA|TRBD1
CATARDRDSPLHF
TGCGCCACCGCCCGGGACAGAGATTCACCCCTCCACTTT
>TRBV7-2|TRBJ2-7|NA|TRBD2
CASSLASGSQYEQYF
TGTGCCAGCAGCTTAGCTAGCGGGAGTCAATACGAGCAGTACTTC
>TRBV2|TRBJ2-5|NA|NA
CASRVQRDQETQYF
TGTGCCAGCAGAGTTCAGCGGGACCAAGAGACCCAGTACTTC
>TRBV4-3|TRBJ2-3|NA|NA
CASSQEGQDTDTQYF
TGCGCCAGCAGCCAAGAGGGGCAGGATACAGATACGCAGTATTTT
>TRBV9|TRBJ2-5|few|NA
CASSVGQVETQYF
TGTGCCAGCAGCGTAGGTCAGGTGGAGACCCAGTACTTC
>TRBV6-5|TRBJ1-1|NA|NA
CASSHSQGLNTEAFF
TGTGCCAGCAGTCACTCACAGGGTTTGAACACTGAAGCTTTCTTT
>TRBV12-5|TRBJ2-3|NA|NA
CASGLPRPSQGTDTQYF
TGTGCTAGTGGTTTGCCCCGTCCCAGCCAGGGCACAGATACGCAGTATTTT
>TRBV5-1|TRBJ2-1|NA|TRBD2
CASSLTSGSRNEQLF
TGCGCCAGCAGCTTAACTAGCGGGAGCAGGAATGAGCAGCTCTTC
>TRBV4-2|TRBJ2-1|once|TRBD2
CASSHRPGTSGNNEQFF
TGTGCCAGCAGCCACCGCCCCGGGACTAGCGGTAACAATGAGCAGTTCTTC
>TRBV7-9|TRBJ1-1|NA|NA
CASSVDLNTEAFF
TGTGCCAGCAGCGTAGACTTGAACACTGAAGCTTTCTTT
>TRBV2|TRBJ2-1|NA|NA
CASSLLLTSSGVGQFF
TGTGCCAGCAGTCTCCTTCTGACTAGTTCTGGGGTAGGGCAGTTCTTC
>TRBV18|TRBJ1-1|NA|TRBD1
CASSRQGADEAFF
TGTGCCAGCTCACGACAGGGGGCAGATGAAGCTTTCTTT
>TRBV18|TRBJ1-1|NA|TRBD1
CASSLGQGAVNTEAFF
TGTGCCAGCTCACTGGGACAGGGGGCCGTGAACACTGAAGCTTTCTTT